Sequencing of this T cell receptor (beta chain) was carried out in a study of blood T cell repertoires in COVID-19. Produced via immunoSEQ multiplex PCR; TCRdb's table is partial and in-frame only. Of over 130,000 clones listed, roughly 80% were seen once; the top ten hold 3% to 5%. This clone has just one count. The germline V gene has CDR1 SGHAT and CDR2 FQNNGV. The CDR3 is made up of 13 amino acids. V trimming: 2 bases; J trimming: 5 bases; junction bases outside the gene matches: 1. The sequencing sample was made of peripheral blood. The receptor's source is a woman aged 55-70 years with acute or convalescent COVID-19. The chain couples TRBV11-2 to TRBJ2-7; 9 nucleotides line up with TRBD1. CDR3 sequence: CASSLTGGDEQYF. In DNA, the CDR3 is TGTGCCAGCAGCTTAACAGGGGGCGACGAGCAGTACTTC.